This paragraph reports one TCR beta chain. Antigen: not known. At baseline, cycle 4 day 1, and cycle 7 day 1, blood was sampled. The assay was immunoSEQ multiplex PCR, and TCRdb's table has in-frame clones only and misses some. The sample records about 21,000 clones, 75% to 85% being singletons. CDR3 length: 13 residues. V lost 0 bases, J lost 14 bases, and 16 bases lay in between. Germline loops: CDR1 MNHEY, CDR2 SVGAGI. These data come from a study of OX40 agonist ivuxolimab in advanced cancers. Turning to the study itself: While on treatment, patients had intravenous ivuxolimab at 0.01 to 10 mg/kg every 2 weeks. Patients enrolled in dose escalation were diagnosed with hepatocellular carcinoma, melanoma, renal cell or head and neck cancer. Findings and caveats of the study: Within 6 weeks, CD4+ and CD8+ blood T cells expanded clonally at 0.1 to 3.0 mg/kg.

V gene TRBV6-5 combines with J gene TRBJ1-2; D gene unclear. The sequences come from CD4+ or CD8+ T cells sorted from blood, collected in a trial of the OX40 agonist ivuxolimab. This clonotype originated in an adult with an advanced solid tumor such as melanoma, head and neck, liver or kidney cancer. The CDR3 sequence is CASSYSGKGIGTF. The CDR3 DNA reads TGTGCCAGCAGTTACTCAGGCAAAGGGATAGGGACCTTC.